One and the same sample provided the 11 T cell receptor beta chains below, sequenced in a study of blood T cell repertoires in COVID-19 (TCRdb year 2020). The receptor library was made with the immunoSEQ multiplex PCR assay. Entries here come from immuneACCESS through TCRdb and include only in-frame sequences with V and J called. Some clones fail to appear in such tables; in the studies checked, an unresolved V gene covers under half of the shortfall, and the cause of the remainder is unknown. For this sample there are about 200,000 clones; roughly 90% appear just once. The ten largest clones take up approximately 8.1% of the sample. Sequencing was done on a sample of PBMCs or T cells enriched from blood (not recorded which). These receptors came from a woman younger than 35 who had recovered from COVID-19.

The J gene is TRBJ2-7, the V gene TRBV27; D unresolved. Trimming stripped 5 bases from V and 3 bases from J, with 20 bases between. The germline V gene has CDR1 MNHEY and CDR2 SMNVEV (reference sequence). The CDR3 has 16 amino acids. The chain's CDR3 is CASSPIPQPPYYEQYF. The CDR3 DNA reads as TGTGCCAGCAGTCCCATACCCCAACCCCCCTACTACGAGCAGTACTTC.

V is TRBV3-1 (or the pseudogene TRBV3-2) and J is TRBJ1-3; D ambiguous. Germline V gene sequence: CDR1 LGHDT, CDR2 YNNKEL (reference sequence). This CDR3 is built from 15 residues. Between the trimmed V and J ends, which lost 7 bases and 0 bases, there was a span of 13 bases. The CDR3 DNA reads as TGTGCCAGCATATTGTCGAGGCTCTCTGGAAACACCATATATTTT. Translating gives CASILSRLSGNTIYF.

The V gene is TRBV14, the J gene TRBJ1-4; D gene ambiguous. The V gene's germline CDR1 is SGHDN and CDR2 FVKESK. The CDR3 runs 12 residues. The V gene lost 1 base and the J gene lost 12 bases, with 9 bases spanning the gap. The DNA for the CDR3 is TGTGCCAGCAGCCAAGGGGCTTGGGAACTGTTTTTT. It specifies CASSQGAWELFF.

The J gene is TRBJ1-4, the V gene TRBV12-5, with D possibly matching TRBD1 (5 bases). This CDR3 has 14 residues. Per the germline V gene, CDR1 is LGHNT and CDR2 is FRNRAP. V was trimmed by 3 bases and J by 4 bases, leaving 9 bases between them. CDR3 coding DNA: TGTGCTAGTGGTTTTCGGGGGGGTAATGAAAAACTGTTTTTT. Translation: CASGFRGGNEKLFF. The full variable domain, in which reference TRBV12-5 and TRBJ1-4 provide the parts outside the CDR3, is DARVTQTPRHKVTEMGQEVTMRCQPILGHNTVFWYRQTMMQGLELLAYFRNRAPLDDSGMPKDRFSAEMPDATLATLKIQPSEPRDSAVYFCASGFRGGNEKLFFGSGTQLSVL.

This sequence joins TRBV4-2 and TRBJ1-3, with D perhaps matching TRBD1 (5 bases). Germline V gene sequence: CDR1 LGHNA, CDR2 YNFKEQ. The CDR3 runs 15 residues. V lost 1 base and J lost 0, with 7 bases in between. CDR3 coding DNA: TGTGCCAGCAGCCAAGGACAGCTCTCTGGAAACACCATATATTTT. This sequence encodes CASSQGQLSGNTIYF.

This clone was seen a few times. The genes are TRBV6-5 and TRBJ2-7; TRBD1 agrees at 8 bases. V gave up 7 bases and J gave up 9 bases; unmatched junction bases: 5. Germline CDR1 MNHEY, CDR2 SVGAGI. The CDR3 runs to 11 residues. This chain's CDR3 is CASKQQGGQYF. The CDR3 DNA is TGTGCCAGCAAACAACAGGGGGGGCAGTACTTC.

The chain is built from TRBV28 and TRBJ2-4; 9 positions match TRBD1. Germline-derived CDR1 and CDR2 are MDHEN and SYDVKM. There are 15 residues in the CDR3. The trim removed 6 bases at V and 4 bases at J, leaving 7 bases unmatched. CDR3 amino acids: CASRLGDRAKNIQYF. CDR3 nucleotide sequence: TGTGCCAGCAGGCTAGGGGACAGGGCAAAAAACATTCAGTACTTC.

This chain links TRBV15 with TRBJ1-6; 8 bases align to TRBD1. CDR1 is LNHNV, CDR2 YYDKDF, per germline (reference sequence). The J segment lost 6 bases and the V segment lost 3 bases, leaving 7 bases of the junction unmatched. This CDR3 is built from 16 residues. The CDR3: CATSRITGQGNSPLHF. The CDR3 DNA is TGTGCCACCAGCAGGATAACCGGACAGGGTAATTCACCCCTCCACTTT.

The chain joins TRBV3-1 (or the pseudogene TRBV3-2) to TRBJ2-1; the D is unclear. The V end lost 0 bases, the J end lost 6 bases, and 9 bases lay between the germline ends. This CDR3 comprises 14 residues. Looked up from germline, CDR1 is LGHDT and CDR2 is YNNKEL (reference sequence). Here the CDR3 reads CASSQDPLINEQFF. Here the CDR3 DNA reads TGTGCCAGCAGCCAAGATCCACTGATCAATGAGCAGTTCTTC.

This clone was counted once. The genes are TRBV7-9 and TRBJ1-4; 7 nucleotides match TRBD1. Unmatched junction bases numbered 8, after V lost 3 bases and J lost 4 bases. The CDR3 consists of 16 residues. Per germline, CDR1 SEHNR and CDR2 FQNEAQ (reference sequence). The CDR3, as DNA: TGTGCCAGCAGCTTCCGGGACAGCCCTAGTAATGAAAAACTGTTTTTT. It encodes CASSFRDSPSNEKLFF.

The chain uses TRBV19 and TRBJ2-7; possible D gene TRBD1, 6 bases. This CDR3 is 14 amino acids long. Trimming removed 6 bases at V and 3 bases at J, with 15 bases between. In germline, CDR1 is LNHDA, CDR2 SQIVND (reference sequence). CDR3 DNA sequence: TGTGCCAGTAGAAGTGGACAGTTTGGCTACGAGCAGTACTTC. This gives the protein CASRSGQFGYEQYF. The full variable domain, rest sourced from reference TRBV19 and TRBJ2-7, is DGGITQSPKYLFRKEGQNVTLSCEQNLNHDAMYWYRQDPGQGLRLIYYSQIVNDFQKGDIAEGYSVSREKKESFPLTVTSAQKNPTAFYLCASRSGQFGYEQYFGPGTRLTVT.